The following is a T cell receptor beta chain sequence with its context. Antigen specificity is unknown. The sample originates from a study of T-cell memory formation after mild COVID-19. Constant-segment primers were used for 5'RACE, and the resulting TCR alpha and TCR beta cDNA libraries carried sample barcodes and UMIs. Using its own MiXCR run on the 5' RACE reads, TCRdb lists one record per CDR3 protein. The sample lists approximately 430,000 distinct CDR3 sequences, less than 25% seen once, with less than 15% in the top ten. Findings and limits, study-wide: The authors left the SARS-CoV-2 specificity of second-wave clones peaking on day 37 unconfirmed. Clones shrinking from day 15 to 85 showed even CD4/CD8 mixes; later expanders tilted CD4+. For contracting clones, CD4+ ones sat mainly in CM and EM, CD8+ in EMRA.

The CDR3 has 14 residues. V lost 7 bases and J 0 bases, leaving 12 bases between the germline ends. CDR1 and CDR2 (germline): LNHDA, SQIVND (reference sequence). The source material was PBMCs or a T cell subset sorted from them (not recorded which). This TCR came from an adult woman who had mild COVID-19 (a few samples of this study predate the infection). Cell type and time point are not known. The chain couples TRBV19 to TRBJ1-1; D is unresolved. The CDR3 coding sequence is TGTGCCAGTATGAAAGAGCCGATGAACACTGAAGCTTTCTTT. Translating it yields CASMKEPMNTEAFF. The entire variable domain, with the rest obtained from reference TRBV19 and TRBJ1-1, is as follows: DGGITQSPKYLFRKEGQNVTLSCEQNLNHDAMYWYRQDPGQGLRLIYYSQIVNDFQKGDIAEGYSVSREKKESFPLTVTSAQKNPTAFYLCASMKEPMNTEAFFGQGTRLTVV.